Described below is a single T cell receptor (beta chain) sequence and its context. The data are from a study of blood T cell repertoires in COVID-19. V lost 7 bases, J lost 6 bases, and 9 bases stayed unmatched. CDR1 is SQVTM and CDR2 is ANQGSEA in the germline V gene. This CDR3 region has 13 residues. Generated by immunoSEQ multiplex PCR, the TCRdb table keeps only in-frame clones and is missing some. The table lists roughly 250,000 clones, roughly 89% of them singletons. Sequencing input: peripheral blood. The J gene is TRBJ1-1, the V gene TRBV29-1; 9 positions match TRBD1. This TCR was recovered from a woman between 40 and 55 years old who had recovered from COVID-19. This chain's CDR3 is CSAWPGQGSEAFF. In DNA form, the CDR3 reads TGCAGCGCCTGGCCCGGACAGGGGTCTGAAGCTTTCTTT.